Below, 10 T cell receptor beta chains from the same sample are listed, as sequenced in a study of response to subunit inactivated influenza vaccine. TCRdb called the RT-PCR reads again in MiXCR, with one record for every CDR3 protein. The sample records around 850,000 distinct CDR3 sequences, around 20% being singletons. Here the sequenced sample was PBMCs from blood, taken roughly 5 days after vaccination. These TCRs come from a man in his fifties or sixties who received an inactivated influenza vaccine.

This clonotype was counted a few times. The CDR3 region is CASSRQGVNYGYTF. Here the CDR3 DNA reads TGTGCCAGCAGCCGACAGGGCGTTAACTATGGCTACACCTTC. This chain joins TRBV3-1 and TRBJ1-2; 7 nucleotides line up with TRBD1. The CDR3 is 14 residues long. Germline CDR1 is LGHDT and CDR2 is YNNKEL (reference sequence). After removal of 4 bases from V and 1 base from J, the junction contained 3 bases not matched to a gene.

The V call is TRBV29-1, the J call TRBJ2-7; possible D gene TRBD1, 6 bases. Germline lookup yields CDR1 SQVTM and CDR2 ANQGSEA. Trimming took off 6 bases at V and 2 bases at J, with 14 bases between the two ends. There are 13 residues in the CDR3. The CDR3 region is CSVDVGTTYEQYF. For the CDR3, the DNA is TGCAGCGTGGACGTCGGGACAACCTACGAGCAGTACTTC.

This chain joins TRBV6-1 and TRBJ2-1, with 10 bases aligning to TRBD2. Trimming took 5 bases from V and 9 from J; bases not matched to a gene: 10. The CDR3 extends over 15 amino acids. Germline V CDR1 and CDR2: MNHNS, SASEGT. The CDR3 DNA reads as TGTGCCAGCAGTCCGGGGACTAGCGCTTCAATTGAGCAGTTCTTC. Translation gives CASSPGTSASIEQFF.

This clonotype showed up just a few times. The rearrangement uses TRBV12-3 or TRBV12-4 and TRBJ2-1; 7 bases fit TRBD1. The CDR3 totals 15 residues. The V and J ends lost 3 bases and 3 bases, in that order; junction bases with no gene match: 5. In DNA, the CDR3 is TGTGCCAGCAGTTTCCCAGGGGGTGGCTACAATGAGCAGTTCTTC. It translates to CASSFPGGGYNEQFF.

This clonotype has just a few counts. V is TRBV5-1 and J is TRBJ2-3; D gene ambiguous. The CDR3 consists of 14 residues. With 1 base removed from V and 2 bases from J, the gap between germline ends came to 8 bases. The germline gives CDR1 SGHRS, CDR2 YFSETQ. CDR3 residues: CASSLIRNTDTQYF. The CDR3 DNA follows: TGCGCCAGCAGCTTGATCCGGAACACAGATACGCAGTATTTT. Complete variable domain (other parts from reference TRBV5-1 and TRBJ2-3): KAGVTQTPRYLIKTRGQQVTLSCSPISGHRSVSWYQQTPGQGLQFLFEYFSETQRNKGNFPGRFSGRQFSNSRSEMNVSTLELGDSALYLCASSLIRNTDTQYFGPGTRLTVL.

The chain combines TRBV20-1 with TRBJ2-7; a possible D gene is TRBD2 (5 bases). The V and J ends lost 5 bases and 3 bases respectively, with 17 bases between them. Germline V CDR1 and CDR2: DFQATT, SNEGSKA (reference sequence). This CDR3 contains 14 residues. The CDR3 DNA reads as TGCAGTGCTGGTGAGCGGAAGGGCCTCTACGAGCAGTACTTC. Translation gives CSAGERKGLYEQYF.

V and J are TRBV20-1 and TRBJ1-2, with 7 bases lining up with TRBD1. Germline loops: CDR1 DFQATT, CDR2 SNEGSKA (reference sequence). CDR3 length equals 16 residues. With V trimmed by 1 base and J by 1 base, 9 bases remained unmatched. The CDR3: CSARGGGQYLNYGYTF. The CDR3 DNA follows: TGCAGTGCTAGAGGGGGGGGACAGTACCTTAACTATGGCTACACCTTC.

This clonotype was observed at least ten times. V and J are TRBV6-1 and TRBJ2-7; unclear D gene. Trimming took 2 bases from V and 2 from J, leaving 13 bases between them. Germline-derived CDR1 and CDR2 are MNHNS and SASEGT. CDR3 size: 15 residues. CDR3: CASSEYSGGTYEQYF. CDR3 DNA sequence: TGTGCCAGCAGTGAATATAGTGGCGGCACCTACGAGCAGTACTTC.

This clonotype was counted at least ten times. The J gene is TRBJ2-1, the V gene TRBV10-3; 9 positions agree with TRBD1. The J segment lost 4 bases and the V segment lost 3 bases, leaving 7 bases of the junction unmatched. Looked up from germline, CDR1 is ENHRY and CDR2 is SYGVKD. CDR3 length equals 16 residues. Here the CDR3 reads CAISEPGTGSYNEQFF. The CDR3, as DNA: TGTGCCATCAGTGAACCCGGGACAGGGTCTTACAATGAGCAGTTCTTC.

Many counts were recorded for this clonotype. This sequence joins TRBV11-2 and TRBJ1-2; D is undetermined. Germline V gene data show CDR1 as SGHAT and CDR2 as FQNNGV. Trimming pared 1 base from V and 3 bases from J, leaving 9 bases between. The CDR3 has 14 residues. The DNA of the CDR3 is TGTGCCAGCAGCTTAGGAGTCAGAGACTATGGCTACACCTTC. As protein: CASSLGVRDYGYTF.